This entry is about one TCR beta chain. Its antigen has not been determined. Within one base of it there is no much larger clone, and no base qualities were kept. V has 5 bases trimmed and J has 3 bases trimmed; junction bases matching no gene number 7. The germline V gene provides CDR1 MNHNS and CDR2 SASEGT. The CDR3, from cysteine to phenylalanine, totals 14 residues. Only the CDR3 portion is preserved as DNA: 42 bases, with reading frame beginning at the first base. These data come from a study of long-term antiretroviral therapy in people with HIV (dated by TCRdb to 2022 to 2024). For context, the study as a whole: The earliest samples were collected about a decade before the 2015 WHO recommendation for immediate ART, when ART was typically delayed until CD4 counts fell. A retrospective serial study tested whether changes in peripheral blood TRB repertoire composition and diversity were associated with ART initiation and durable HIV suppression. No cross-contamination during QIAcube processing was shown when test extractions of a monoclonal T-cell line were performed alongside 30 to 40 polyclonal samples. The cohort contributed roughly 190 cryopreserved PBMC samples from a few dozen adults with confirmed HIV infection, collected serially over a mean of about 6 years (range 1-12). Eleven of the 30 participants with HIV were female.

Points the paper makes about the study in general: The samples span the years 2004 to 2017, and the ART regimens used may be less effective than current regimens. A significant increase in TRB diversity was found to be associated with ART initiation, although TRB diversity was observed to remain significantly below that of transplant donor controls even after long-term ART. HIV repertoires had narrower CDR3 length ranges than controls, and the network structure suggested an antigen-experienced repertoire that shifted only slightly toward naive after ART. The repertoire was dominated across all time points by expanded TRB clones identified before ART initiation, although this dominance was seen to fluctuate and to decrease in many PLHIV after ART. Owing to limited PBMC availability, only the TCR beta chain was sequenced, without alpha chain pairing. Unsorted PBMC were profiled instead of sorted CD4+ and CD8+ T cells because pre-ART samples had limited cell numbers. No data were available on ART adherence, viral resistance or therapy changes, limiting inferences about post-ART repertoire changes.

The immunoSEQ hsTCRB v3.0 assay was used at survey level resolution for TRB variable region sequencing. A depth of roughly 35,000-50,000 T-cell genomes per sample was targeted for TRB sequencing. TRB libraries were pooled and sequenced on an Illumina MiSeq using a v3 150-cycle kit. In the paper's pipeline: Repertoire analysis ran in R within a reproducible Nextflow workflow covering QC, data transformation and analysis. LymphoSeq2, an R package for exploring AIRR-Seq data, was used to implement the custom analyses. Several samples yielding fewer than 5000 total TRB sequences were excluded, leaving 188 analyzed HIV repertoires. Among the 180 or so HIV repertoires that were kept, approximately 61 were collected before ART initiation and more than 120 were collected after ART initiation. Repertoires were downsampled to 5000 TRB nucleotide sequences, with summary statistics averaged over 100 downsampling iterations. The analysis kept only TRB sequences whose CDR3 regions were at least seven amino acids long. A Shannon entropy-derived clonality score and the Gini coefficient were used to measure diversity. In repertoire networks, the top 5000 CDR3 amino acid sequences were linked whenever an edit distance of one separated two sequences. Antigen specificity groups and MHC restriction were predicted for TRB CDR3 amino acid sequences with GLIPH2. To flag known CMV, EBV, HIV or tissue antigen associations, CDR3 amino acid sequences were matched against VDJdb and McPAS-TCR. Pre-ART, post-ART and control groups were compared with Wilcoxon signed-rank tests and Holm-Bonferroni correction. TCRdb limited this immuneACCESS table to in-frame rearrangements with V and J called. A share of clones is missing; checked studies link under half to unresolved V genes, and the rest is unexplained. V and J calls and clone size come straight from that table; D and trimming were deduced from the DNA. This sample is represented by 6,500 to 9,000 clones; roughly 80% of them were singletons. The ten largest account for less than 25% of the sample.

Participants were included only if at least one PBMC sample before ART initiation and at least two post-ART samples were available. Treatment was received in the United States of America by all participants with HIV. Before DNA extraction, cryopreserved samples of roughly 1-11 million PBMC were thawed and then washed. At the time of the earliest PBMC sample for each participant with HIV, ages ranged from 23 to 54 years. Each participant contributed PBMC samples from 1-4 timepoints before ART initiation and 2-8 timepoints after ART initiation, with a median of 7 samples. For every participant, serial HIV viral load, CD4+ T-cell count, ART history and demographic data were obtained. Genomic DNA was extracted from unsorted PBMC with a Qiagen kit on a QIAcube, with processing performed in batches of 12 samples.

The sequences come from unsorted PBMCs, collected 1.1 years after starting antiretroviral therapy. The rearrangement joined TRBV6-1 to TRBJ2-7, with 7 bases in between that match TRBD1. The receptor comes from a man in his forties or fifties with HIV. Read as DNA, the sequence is TGTGCCAGCAGTATGGACAGGTCCGGCTACGAGCAGTACTTC. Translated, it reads CASSMDRSGYEQYF.